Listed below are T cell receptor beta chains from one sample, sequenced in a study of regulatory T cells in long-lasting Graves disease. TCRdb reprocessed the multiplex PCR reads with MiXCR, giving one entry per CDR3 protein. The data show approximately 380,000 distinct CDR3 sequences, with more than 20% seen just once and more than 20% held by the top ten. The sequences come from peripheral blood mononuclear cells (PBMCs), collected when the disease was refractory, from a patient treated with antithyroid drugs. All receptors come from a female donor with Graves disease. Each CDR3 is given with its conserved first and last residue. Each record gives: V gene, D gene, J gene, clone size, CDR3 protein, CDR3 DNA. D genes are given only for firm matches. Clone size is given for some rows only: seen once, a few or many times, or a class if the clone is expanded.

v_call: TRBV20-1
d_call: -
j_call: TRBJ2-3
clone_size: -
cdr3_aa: CSAPPPGSDTQYF
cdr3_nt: TGCAGTGCCCCCCCGCCGGGGTCAGATACGCAGTATTTT

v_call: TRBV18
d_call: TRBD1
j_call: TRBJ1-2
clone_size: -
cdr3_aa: CASSQGQGVIGYTF
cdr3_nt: TGTGCCAGCTCTCAGGGACAGGGGGTAATTGGCTACACCTTC

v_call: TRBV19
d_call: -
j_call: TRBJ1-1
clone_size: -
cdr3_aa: CASILPGTNEAFF
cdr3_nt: TGTGCCAGTATCTTACCCGGGACCAATGAAGCTTTCTTT

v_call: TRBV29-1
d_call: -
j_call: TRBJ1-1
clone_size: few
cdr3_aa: CSVEDLPNTEAFF
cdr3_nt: TGCAGCGTTGAAGACCTTCCTAACACTGAAGCTTTCTTT

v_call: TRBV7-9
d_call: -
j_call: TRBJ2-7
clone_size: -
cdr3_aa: CASSSPDSRPYEQYF
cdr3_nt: TGTGCCAGCAGCTCCCCGGACAGTCGGCCCTACGAGCAGTACTTC

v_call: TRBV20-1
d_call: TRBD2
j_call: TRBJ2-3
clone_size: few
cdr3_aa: CSARASGIPHTQYF
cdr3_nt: TGCAGTGCTAGAGCTAGCGGGATTCCTCATACGCAGTATTTT

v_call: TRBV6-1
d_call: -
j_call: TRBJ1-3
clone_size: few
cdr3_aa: CASKGTGNTIYF
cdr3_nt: TGTGCCAGCAAGGGAACCGGAAACACCATATATTTT

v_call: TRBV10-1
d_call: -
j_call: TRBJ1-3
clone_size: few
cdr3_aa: CASSEGFRPGNTIYF
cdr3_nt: TGCGCCAGCAGTGAAGGTTTCCGGCCTGGAAACACCATATATTTT

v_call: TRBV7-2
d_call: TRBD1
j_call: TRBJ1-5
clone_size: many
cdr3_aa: CASSLTGGLNQPQHF
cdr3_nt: TGTGCCAGCAGCCTTACAGGGGGCCTCAATCAGCCCCAGCATTTT

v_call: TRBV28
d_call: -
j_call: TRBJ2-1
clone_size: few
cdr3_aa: CASSLDRFYNEQFF
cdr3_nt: TGTGCCAGCAGTTTAGACAGGTTCTACAATGAGCAGTTCTTC

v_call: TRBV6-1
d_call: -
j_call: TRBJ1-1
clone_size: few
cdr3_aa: CASSEEADTEAFF
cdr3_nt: TGTGCCAGCAGTGAAGAAGCGGACACTGAAGCTTTCTTT

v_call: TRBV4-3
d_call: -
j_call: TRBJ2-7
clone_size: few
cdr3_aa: CASSQVLMEVHEQYF
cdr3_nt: TGCGCCAGCAGCCAAGTCCTGATGGAAGTACACGAGCAGTACTTC

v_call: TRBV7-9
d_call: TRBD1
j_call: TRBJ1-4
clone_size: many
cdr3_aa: CASSFWDSVNEKLFF
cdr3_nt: TGTGCCAGCAGCTTCTGGGACAGCGTTAATGAAAAACTGTTTTTT

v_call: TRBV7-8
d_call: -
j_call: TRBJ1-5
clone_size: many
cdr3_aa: CASAPHAGGNQPQHF
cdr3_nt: TGTGCCAGCGCCCCGCACGCGGGTGGCAATCAGCCCCAGCATTTT

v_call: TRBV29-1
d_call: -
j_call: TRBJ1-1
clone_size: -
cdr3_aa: CSVALTEMDTEAFF
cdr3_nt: TGCAGCGTTGCGTTAACAGAGATGGACACTGAAGCTTTCTTT

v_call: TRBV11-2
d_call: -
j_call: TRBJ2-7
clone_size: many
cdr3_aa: CASSLDPATTYEQYF
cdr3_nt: TGTGCCAGCAGCTTAGATCCGGCAACGACCTACGAGCAGTACTTC

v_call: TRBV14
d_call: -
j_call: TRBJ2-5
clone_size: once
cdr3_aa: CASSQELYQETQYF
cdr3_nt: TGTGCCAGCAGCCAAGAGCTTTACCAAGAGACCCAGTACTTC

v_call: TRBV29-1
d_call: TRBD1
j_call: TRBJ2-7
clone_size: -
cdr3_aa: CSVEGTGATYEQYF
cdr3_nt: TGCAGCGTTGAGGGGACAGGGGCGACCTACGAGCAGTACTTC